Below are 15 T cell receptor beta chains sequenced from a single sample in a study of T cells in women clearing cervical HPV infection. Sequenced by immunoSEQ multiplex PCR; TCRdb stores in-frame clones only, minus some. This repertoire includes some 31,000 clones. The specimen was blood buffy coat. Source of these receptors: a woman between 18 and 75 years old with a cervical HPV16 infection that either progressed to CIN3+ or cleared (not recorded which).

Remarks on this clone: The CDR3 end lies 3 residues beyond the end of the read and is filled in from the germline J gene. The chain is built from TRBV10-3 and TRBJ1-1, with D perhaps matching TRBD1 (6 bases). Per germline, CDR1 ENHRY and CDR2 SYGVKD. This CDR3 spans 13 amino acids. Between the trimmed V and J ends, which lost 11 bases and 0 bases, there was a span of 13 bases. Partial CDR3 DNA: TGTGCCGCGAAACAGGGTTTGAACACTGAA. Translating gives CAAKQGLNTE. The whole CDR3 sequence is CAAKQGLNTEAFF.

On this clone itself: The read halts 3 residues ahead of the CDR3 end, with the missing end drawn from the germline J gene. This sample also contains other DNA sequences that code for the same CDR3. The rearrangement joins TRBV30 to TRBJ2-3; D is ambiguous. This CDR3 region has 13 residues. Deletions cut 0 bases from V and 3 bases from J, with 7 bases between. Germline V CDR1 and CDR2: GTSNPN, SVGIG (reference sequence). The CDR3 spells CAWSVLGTDTQYF. The part of the CDR3 DNA that was read is TGTGCCTGGAGTGTACTCGGGACAGATACG.

Notes on this clone: The read stops 3 residues short of the end of the CDR3; the missing end is completed from the germline J gene. The V gene is TRBV6-1, the J gene TRBJ1-3; a possible D gene is TRBD1 (5 bases). Trimming took off 1 base at V and 1 base at J, with 8 bases between the two ends. CDR3 length equals 15 residues. The V gene's germline CDR1 is MNHNS and CDR2 SASEGT. Partial CDR3 DNA: TGTGCCAGCAGTGAAGGACAGCTATCTGGAAACACC. This translates into CASSEGQLSGNT. In full, the CDR3 reads CASSEGQLSGNTIYF.

Points on this clone: The observed sequence ends 3 residues before the CDR3 terminus, with the missing tail filled in from the germline J gene. The chain is built from TRBV9 and TRBJ2-7; TRBD1 might be the D (6 bases). Germline CDR1 is SGDLS and CDR2 is YYNGEE. Trimming removed 0 bases from V and 0 bases from J, with 10 bases in between. The CDR3 sequence is 15 residues long. The CDR3 DNA, read in part, is TGTGCCAGCAGCGTAGGGGACACCAGCTCCTACGAG. It specifies CASSVGDTSSYE. The full CDR3 protein is CASSVGDTSSYEQYF.

Concerning this clone: The CDR3 extends 3 residues past the end of the read, so its final part is completed from the germline J gene. The genes are TRBV28 and TRBJ2-7; D gene unclear. The CDR3 is 14 residues long. Between the trimmed V and J ends, which lost 7 bases and 2 bases, there was a span of 15 bases. Germline assignment: CDR1 MDHEN and CDR2 SYDVKM. CDR3 DNA, as far as it was read: TGTGCCAGCAAGGTGGCGGATACAACCTACGAG. It specifies CASKVADTTYE. The whole CDR3 protein is CASKVADTTYEQYF.

As concerns this clone: The CDR3 extends 3 residues past the end of the read, so its final part is completed from the germline J gene. The chain combines TRBV7-6 with TRBJ2-5, with D hard to call. The CDR3 covers 16 residues. Per germline, CDR1 SGHVS and CDR2 FNYEAQ. Trimming removed 3 bases at V and 0 bases at J, with 14 bases between. CDR3: CASSFGPEQNQETQYF. The part of the CDR3 DNA that was read is TGTGCCAGCAGCTTTGGTCCAGAACAGAACCAAGAGACC.

Points on this clone: The read comes to an end 3 residues before the CDR3 does, leaving the germline J gene to fill in the end. The V call is TRBV7-9, the J call TRBJ1-2; D is perhaps TRBD1 (5 bases). Per the germline V gene, CDR1 is SEHNR and CDR2 is FQNEAQ (reference sequence). The CDR3 spans 15 residues. Partial CDR3 DNA: TGTGCCAGCAGCTTAGTGGGACTAGCGTTACGCGAC. Translating gives CASSLVGLALRD. The whole CDR3 sequence reads CASSLVGLALRDYTF.

Concerning this clone: The CDR3 end is not reached by the read, which stops 3 residues before it; the germline J gene fills it in. The genes are TRBV5-1 and TRBJ1-6, with a tentative D call TRBD1 (5 bases). The germline V gene has CDR1 SGHRS and CDR2 YFSETQ. The V end was cut by 0 bases, the J end by 0 bases, with 19 bases between. The CDR3 sequence is 20 residues long. The CDR3 loop reads CASSLASVWAGSSYNSPLHF. The CDR3 DNA, read in part, is TGCGCCAGCAGCTTGGCCTCGGTCTGGGCAGGGAGCTCCTATAATTCACCC.

Turning to this clone: The CDR3 end is not reached by the read, which stops 3 residues before it; the germline J gene fills it in. The chain is built from TRBV7-9 and TRBJ2-1, with 7 bases lining up with TRBD1. Germline loops: CDR1 SEHNR, CDR2 FQNEAQ (reference sequence). The length of the CDR3 is 15 residues. Trimming took 0 bases from V and 8 from J; bases not matched to a gene: 7. CDR3 loop: CASSLAIKQGYEQFF. The CDR3 DNA, read in part, is TGTGCCAGCAGCTTAGCGATAAAACAGGGGTATGAG.

Comment on this clone: A junction end diverges from the germline sequence, so it may reflect a read error. The read ends 3 residues shy of where the CDR3 ends; the end is completed using the germline J gene. Distinct nucleotide sequences in the sample also encode this CDR3. The chain employs TRBV6-1 and TRBJ1-3, with TRBD1 as a possible D gene (5 bases). The CDR3 sequence is 15 residues long. CDR1 is MNHNS and CDR2 is SASEGT in the germline V gene. CDR3 region: CASSGPLGPGNTIYF. Partial CDR3 DNA: TGTGCCAGCAGTGGGCCCTTGGGGCCTGGAAACACA.

Regarding this clone: The CDR3 extends 3 residues past the end of the read, so its final part is completed from the germline J gene. The rearrangement links TRBV20-1 to TRBJ2-3, with 12 bases identical to TRBD2. This CDR3 spans 15 amino acids. The germline V gene encodes CDR1 DFQATT and CDR2 SNEGSKA (reference sequence). Incomplete CDR3 DNA: TGCAGTGCTAGAGAAACGACTAGCGGGGGAGAGACG. Translated, it gives CSARETTSGGET. The full CDR3 reads CSARETTSGGETQYF.

As for this clone: The CDR3 end lies 3 residues beyond the end of the read and is filled in from the germline J gene. The V and J genes are TRBV7-3 and TRBJ2-3, with D maybe TRBD1 (6 bases). V lost 4 bases, J lost 2 bases, and 10 bases lay in between. CDR1 and CDR2 (germline): SGHTA, FQGTGA. This CDR3 contains 14 residues. The CDR3: CASSYGQYTDTQYF. The CDR3 DNA, read in part, is TGTGCCAGCAGCTACGGACAGTACACAGATACG.

As regards this clone: The read halts 3 residues ahead of the CDR3 end, with the missing end drawn from the germline J gene. The genes are TRBV7-9 and TRBJ2-3; D perhaps matches TRBD1 (6 bases). CDR3 length: 14 residues. The V gene's germline CDR1 is SEHNR and CDR2 FQNEAQ (reference sequence). V was shortened by 5 bases and J by 2 bases, with 11 bases between the two germline ends. The CDR3 reads CASSPGQYTDTQYF. Partial CDR3 DNA: TGTGCCAGCAGCCCCGGACAGTACACAGATACG.

Of note for this clone: The CDR3 is cut off 3 residues early in the read; its end comes from the germline J gene. The chain combines TRBV19 with TRBJ2-2; 8 bases are a match to TRBD2. The CDR3 sequence is 18 residues long. Looked up from germline, CDR1 is LNHDA and CDR2 is SQIVND (reference sequence). The trim removed 2 bases at V and 7 bases at J, leaving 15 bases unmatched. CDR3 sequence: CASSITLLAEARGGELFF. The DNA read from the CDR3 is TGTGCCAGTAGTATAACTTTACTAGCGGAGGCCCGGGGCGGGGAG.

For this clone: Sequencing ends 3 residues short of the CDR3 end; the germline J gene provides the rest. The chain joins TRBV4-1 to TRBJ1-2; weak D call: TRBD1 (5 bases). The V gene's germline CDR1 is MGHRA and CDR2 YSYEKL. The CDR3 has 13 residues. CDR3 DNA, as far as it was read: TGCGCCAGCAGCCAAGATCGGGGGTGGGGC. This gives the protein CASSQDRGWG. The entire CDR3 reads CASSQDRGWGYTF.